This T cell receptor (beta chain) was captured in a study of blood T cell repertoires in COVID-19. About the research overall: Whether acute or convalescent, the COVID-19 samples came from the United States, Italy and Spain.

In the original analysis: From reference gene primer amplification, estimates of nucleated cell counts were derived. Profiling relied on immunoSEQ multiplex PCR, and the TCRdb table lists in-frame clones only, not all of them. Clone size and V and J calls were adopted from that table, with D and trimming inferred from the DNA. The repertoire consists of about 420,000 clones, with roughly 90% occurring once and the leading ten covering roughly 0.87%. The CDR3 has 17 residues. The germline gives CDR1 LGHDT, CDR2 YNNKEL (reference sequence). The trim removed 4 bases at V and 2 bases at J, leaving 10 bases unmatched.

The rearrangement joins TRBV3-1 (or the pseudogene TRBV3-2) to TRBJ2-7; 11 nucleotides line up with TRBD1. Sequenced sample: peripheral blood. The source of this sequence is a man between 18 and 35 years old with COVID-19, enrolled during active disease. The CDR3 spells CASSPDRDRGFPYEQYF. The CDR3 DNA reads as TGTGCCAGCAGCCCGGATCGGGACAGGGGGTTTCCCTACGAGCAGTACTTC.